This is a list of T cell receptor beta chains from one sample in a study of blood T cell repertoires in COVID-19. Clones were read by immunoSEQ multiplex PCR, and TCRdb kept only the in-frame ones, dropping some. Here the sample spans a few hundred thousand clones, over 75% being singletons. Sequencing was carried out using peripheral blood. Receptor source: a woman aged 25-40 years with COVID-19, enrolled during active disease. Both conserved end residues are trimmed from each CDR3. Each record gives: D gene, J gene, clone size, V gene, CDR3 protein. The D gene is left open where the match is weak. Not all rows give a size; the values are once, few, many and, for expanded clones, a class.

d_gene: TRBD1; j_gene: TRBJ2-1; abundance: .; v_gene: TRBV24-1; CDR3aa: ATSDAGTVLTRGNEQF
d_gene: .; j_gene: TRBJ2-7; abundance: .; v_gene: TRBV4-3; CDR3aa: ASSQEIGGFSYEQY
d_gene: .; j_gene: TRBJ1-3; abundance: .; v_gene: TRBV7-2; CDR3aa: ASSLRGPSGNTIY
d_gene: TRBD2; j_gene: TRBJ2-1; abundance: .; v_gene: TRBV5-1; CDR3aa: ASSPSGRRSYNEQF
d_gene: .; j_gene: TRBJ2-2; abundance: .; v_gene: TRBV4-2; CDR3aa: ASSQSFNTGELF
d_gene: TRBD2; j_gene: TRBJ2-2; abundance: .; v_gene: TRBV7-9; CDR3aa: ASSDLERENVGELF
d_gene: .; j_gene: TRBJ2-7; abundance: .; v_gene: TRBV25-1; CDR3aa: ASTEAGQESTYEQY
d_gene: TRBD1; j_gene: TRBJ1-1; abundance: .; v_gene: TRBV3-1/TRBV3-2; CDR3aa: ASSPDRGTEAF
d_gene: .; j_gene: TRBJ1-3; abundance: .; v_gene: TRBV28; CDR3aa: ASSSPRDTIY
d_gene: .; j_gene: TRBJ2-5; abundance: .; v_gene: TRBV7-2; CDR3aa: ASSFAHDWETQY
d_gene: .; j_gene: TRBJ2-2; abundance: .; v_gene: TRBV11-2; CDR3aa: ASSLDISRSGELF
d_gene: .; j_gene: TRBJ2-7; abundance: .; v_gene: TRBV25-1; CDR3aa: ASSEPGLHRYEQY
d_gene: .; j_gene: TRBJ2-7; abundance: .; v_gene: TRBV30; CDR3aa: AWSVARFGEQY
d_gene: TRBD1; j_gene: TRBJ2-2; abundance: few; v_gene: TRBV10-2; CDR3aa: ASSPGQNSGELF
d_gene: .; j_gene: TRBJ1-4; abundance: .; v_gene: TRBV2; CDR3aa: ASVGAGEWEKLF
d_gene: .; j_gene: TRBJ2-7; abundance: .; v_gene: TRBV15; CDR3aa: ATSMGGRYEQY